This record covers a single T cell receptor beta chain. The identical CDR3 is also encoded by other nucleotide sequences in the sample. The source of the sample is a study of blood T cell repertoires in COVID-19. Study-wide context: From the United States, Italy and Spain came samples of acute and convalescent COVID-19. PBMCs, B-cell-depleted T cells, or T cells were the source of the cDNA or gDNA that made up the material.

Cohort placement rested on clinical history that participants reported themselves. This CDR3 region has 12 residues. From germline, CDR1 is SGHTA and CDR2 FQGNSA. V lost 4 bases and J lost 8, with 11 bases in between. Original data processing: Estimation of nucleated cell counts was performed using reference gene primer amplification. Some clones are missing from TCRdb's copy, which holds only in-frame ones; the method was immunoSEQ multiplex PCR. The V and J calls and clone size were taken over from that table, and D and trimming were inferred from the DNA. The repertoire holds 200,000 to 250,000 clones, around 85% seen once, with 3.1% in the top ten.

The sample taken for sequencing was PBMCs or T cells enriched from blood (not recorded which). This TCR was sampled from a woman aged 50 to 65 in a cohort exposed to, infected with or recovered from COVID-19 (not recorded which). The V gene is TRBV7-2, the J gene TRBJ1-1; D might be TRBD1 (5 bases). The CDR3 here is CASSSTGTEAFF. CDR3 sequence (DNA): TGTGCCAGCAGCTCAACAGGCACCGAAGCTTTCTTT.